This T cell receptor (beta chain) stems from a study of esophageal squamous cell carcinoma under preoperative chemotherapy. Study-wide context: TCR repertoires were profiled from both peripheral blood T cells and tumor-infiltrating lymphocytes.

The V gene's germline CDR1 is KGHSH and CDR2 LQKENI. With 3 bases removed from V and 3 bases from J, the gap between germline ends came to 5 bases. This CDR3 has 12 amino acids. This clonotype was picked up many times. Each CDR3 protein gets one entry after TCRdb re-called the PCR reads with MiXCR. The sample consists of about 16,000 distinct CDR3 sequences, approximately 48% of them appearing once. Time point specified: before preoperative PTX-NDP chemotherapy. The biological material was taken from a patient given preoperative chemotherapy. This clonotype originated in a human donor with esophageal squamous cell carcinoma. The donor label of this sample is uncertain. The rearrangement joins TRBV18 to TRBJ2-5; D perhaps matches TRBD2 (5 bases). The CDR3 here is CASSPGKETQYF. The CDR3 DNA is TGTGCCAGCTCACCCGGGAAAGAGACCCAGTACTTC.